Listed below are T cell receptor beta chains from one sample, sequenced in a study of T cell repertoires in cytomegalovirus infection. These receptors lack a known antigen. Each CDR3 protein gets one entry after TCRdb re-called the reads with MiXCR. The table lists roughly 800,000 distinct CDR3 sequences, about 29% of them singletons. The material sequenced was cultured CD8+ T cells from PBMCs, taken from culture after CMV antigen stimulation. The receptors originated from a human donor in good health (CMV status not recorded). Some clones in this sample may be carry-over from other donors' samples. Both conserved end residues are part of each CDR3. A D gene is named only where the DNA matches it firmly. Not every row has a clone size; where given, it reads once, few, many or a size class.

abundance: few
j_gene: TRBJ2-1
d_gene: .
v_gene: TRBV14
CDR3nt: TGTGCCAGCAGCCAGGGCCTTGAGCAGTTCTTC
CDR3aa: CASSQGLEQFF

abundance: .
j_gene: TRBJ2-6
d_gene: .
v_gene: TRBV19
CDR3nt: TGTGCCAGTAGTATAGAGGTCAGGGCTGGGGCCAACGTCCTGACTTTC
CDR3aa: CASSIEVRAGANVLTF

abundance: few
j_gene: TRBJ2-3
d_gene: TRBD1
v_gene: TRBV7-9
CDR3nt: TGTGCCAGCAGCTCCCGGGACAGGGCTCAGGTAGATACGCAGTATTTT
CDR3aa: CASSSRDRAQVDTQYF

abundance: .
j_gene: TRBJ2-3
d_gene: TRBD2
v_gene: TRBV12-3/TRBV12-4
CDR3nt: TGTGCCAGCAGTTTTCTCGTCAAACTAGCGGGGGGGACAGATACGCAGTATTTT
CDR3aa: CASSFLVKLAGGTDTQYF

abundance: few
j_gene: TRBJ1-1
d_gene: .
v_gene: TRBV4-1
CDR3nt: TGCGCCAGCAGCCGGGGGGGGCACACTGAAGCTTTCTTT
CDR3aa: CASSRGGHTEAFF

abundance: few
j_gene: TRBJ2-1
d_gene: .
v_gene: TRBV2
CDR3nt: TGTGCCAGCAGTGATGGGCGCAAATTTGGCCCCTACAATGAGCAGTTCTTC
CDR3aa: CASSDGRKFGPYNEQFF

abundance: .
j_gene: TRBJ1-4
d_gene: .
v_gene: TRBV7-9
CDR3nt: TGTGCCAGCAGCCAGGAACAGGGTTTTCTGTTTTTT
CDR3aa: CASSQEQGFLFF

abundance: .
j_gene: TRBJ2-1
d_gene: TRBD1
v_gene: TRBV28
CDR3nt: TGTGCCAGCAGTGACCGGACAGGACTTTCCTACAATGAGCAGTTCTTC
CDR3aa: CASSDRTGLSYNEQFF

abundance: few
j_gene: TRBJ2-1
d_gene: .
v_gene: TRBV20-1
CDR3nt: TGCAGTGCTCTTCTCCCGACTCGCTTTTATTGGTATGAGCAGTTCTTC
CDR3aa: CSALLPTRFYWYEQFF

abundance: few
j_gene: TRBJ2-5
d_gene: TRBD2
v_gene: TRBV7-6
CDR3nt: TGTGCCAGCAGCTTCCTAGCGGGGGGGGTTGAGACCCAGTACTTC
CDR3aa: CASSFLAGGVETQYF

abundance: few
j_gene: TRBJ2-1
d_gene: TRBD2
v_gene: TRBV6-1
CDR3nt: TGTGCCAGCAGTGAAGCTGCTAGCGGGGGGGCCTGGATCTACAATGAGCAGTTCTTC
CDR3aa: CASSEAASGGAWIYNEQFF

abundance: few
j_gene: TRBJ2-5
d_gene: .
v_gene: TRBV7-6
CDR3nt: TGTGCCAGCAGTTCCAGGGTCGCTCACCAAGAGACCCAGTACTTC
CDR3aa: CASSSRVAHQETQYF

abundance: .
j_gene: TRBJ1-1
d_gene: TRBD1
v_gene: TRBV5-4
CDR3nt: TGTGCCAGCAGCGGTAACAGGGGGCGAAAGACTGAAGCTTTCTTT
CDR3aa: CASSGNRGRKTEAFF

abundance: .
j_gene: TRBJ2-3
d_gene: .
v_gene: TRBV5-1
CDR3nt: TGCGCCAGCAGCTTGGTCTGGGGGCGTAAAGATACGCAGTATTTT
CDR3aa: CASSLVWGRKDTQYF

abundance: .
j_gene: TRBJ2-7
d_gene: TRBD1
v_gene: TRBV6-6
CDR3nt: TGTGCCAGCAGGGGCCTAGGACAGGGTGGGTCCTACGAGCAGTACTTC
CDR3aa: CASRGLGQGGSYEQYF

abundance: .
j_gene: TRBJ1-5
d_gene: TRBD1
v_gene: TRBV12-3/TRBV12-4
CDR3nt: TGTGCCAGCAGCCATGGACAGGGTGGGCCTAGCAATCAGCCCCAGCATTTT
CDR3aa: CASSHGQGGPSNQPQHF

abundance: many
j_gene: TRBJ2-1
d_gene: .
v_gene: TRBV7-8
CDR3nt: TGTGCCAGCAACTGGAGGGGGGGCGCCTACAATGAGCAGTTCTTC
CDR3aa: CASNWRGGAYNEQFF

abundance: .
j_gene: TRBJ2-3
d_gene: .
v_gene: TRBV27
CDR3nt: TGTGCCAGCAGTTTATCCCCCTTTCCGACCACAGATACGCAGTATTTT
CDR3aa: CASSLSPFPTTDTQYF

abundance: .
j_gene: TRBJ2-7
d_gene: TRBD1
v_gene: TRBV5-4
CDR3nt: TGTGCCAGCACCGCGGGGACAGGGACCTACGAGCAGTACTTC
CDR3aa: CASTAGTGTYEQYF

abundance: .
j_gene: TRBJ2-1
d_gene: TRBD2
v_gene: TRBV24-1
CDR3nt: TGTGCCACCAGTGATGCGGGGGAAGGCAATGAGCAGTTCTTC
CDR3aa: CATSDAGEGNEQFF

abundance: few
j_gene: TRBJ1-2
d_gene: .
v_gene: TRBV10-3
CDR3nt: TGTGCCATCAGTGACAGGGTGTACTATGGCTACACCTTC
CDR3aa: CAISDRVYYGYTF

abundance: .
j_gene: TRBJ2-7
d_gene: .
v_gene: TRBV7-9
CDR3nt: TGTGCCAGCAGCTCTTACAGCCACGGCGAGCAGTACTTC
CDR3aa: CASSSYSHGEQYF

abundance: .
j_gene: TRBJ2-5
d_gene: .
v_gene: TRBV19
CDR3nt: TGTGCCACTGTCTGGGCGAAGACCCAGTACTTC
CDR3aa: CATVWAKTQYF

abundance: many
j_gene: TRBJ2-1
d_gene: TRBD2
v_gene: TRBV29-1
CDR3nt: TGCAGCGTTGAAGATCTTGAGGGACTAGCGAGAAGCTACAATGAGCAGTTCTTC
CDR3aa: CSVEDLEGLARSYNEQFF

abundance: .
j_gene: TRBJ2-5
d_gene: TRBD1
v_gene: TRBV9
CDR3nt: TGTGCCAGCAGCTTTGACAGGGCGCCCCAAGAGACCCAGTACTTC
CDR3aa: CASSFDRAPQETQYF

abundance: .
j_gene: TRBJ2-2
d_gene: TRBD2
v_gene: TRBV11-3
CDR3nt: TGTGCCAGCAGCCTTGAAGGGAGGGACACCGGGGAGCTGTTTTTT
CDR3aa: CASSLEGRDTGELFF

abundance: .
j_gene: TRBJ2-7
d_gene: TRBD1
v_gene: TRBV7-9
CDR3nt: TGTGCCAGCAGCTTAGCGGGCAGGGGGTCTGATGAGCAGTACTTC
CDR3aa: CASSLAGRGSDEQYF

abundance: .
j_gene: TRBJ1-2
d_gene: .
v_gene: TRBV25-1
CDR3nt: TGTGCCAGCAGTGTAGGGGGGGCCACTAACTATGGCTACACCTTC
CDR3aa: CASSVGGATNYGYTF

abundance: many
j_gene: TRBJ2-7
d_gene: .
v_gene: TRBV7-2
CDR3nt: TGTGCCAGCAGCCCCGGGGGAACCTTAGAGGGGGAGCGGTACTTC
CDR3aa: CASSPGGTLEGERYF

abundance: many
j_gene: TRBJ1-5
d_gene: .
v_gene: TRBV7-8
CDR3nt: TGTGCCAGCAGCCCCAGGCAGGAACCTAGCAATCAGCCCCAGCATTTT
CDR3aa: CASSPRQEPSNQPQHF

abundance: few
j_gene: TRBJ2-2
d_gene: .
v_gene: TRBV2
CDR3nt: TGTGCCAGCTGGGCCGGGTACGCGAACACCGGGGAGCTGTTTTTT
CDR3aa: CASWAGYANTGELFF

abundance: few
j_gene: TRBJ2-1
d_gene: .
v_gene: TRBV7-9
CDR3nt: TGTGCCAGCAGCATCAACAGGGTCAATGAGCAGTTCTTC
CDR3aa: CASSINRVNEQFF

abundance: .
j_gene: TRBJ1-2
d_gene: TRBD1
v_gene: TRBV19
CDR3nt: TGTGCCAGTAATACAGGGGGCGACGGCTACACCTTC
CDR3aa: CASNTGGDGYTF

abundance: .
j_gene: TRBJ2-1
d_gene: .
v_gene: TRBV6-5
CDR3nt: TGTGCCAGCAGTTTCGCGGGTTGGGATGAGCAGTTCTTC
CDR3aa: CASSFAGWDEQFF

abundance: .
j_gene: TRBJ2-7
d_gene: .
v_gene: TRBV20-1
CDR3nt: TGCAGTGCTAGAGATCCACAGTCCGACTACGAGCAGTACTTC
CDR3aa: CSARDPQSDYEQYF

abundance: few
j_gene: TRBJ1-2
d_gene: TRBD1
v_gene: TRBV10-2
CDR3nt: TGCGCCAGCAGTGAGTCTGGGACAGGAACCAACTATGGCTACACCTTC
CDR3aa: CASSESGTGTNYGYTF

abundance: few
j_gene: TRBJ2-1
d_gene: .
v_gene: TRBV12-3/TRBV12-4
CDR3nt: TGTGCCAGCAGCCCGCGGAGCTCCGGTGAGCAGTTCTTC
CDR3aa: CASSPRSSGEQFF

abundance: .
j_gene: TRBJ2-3
d_gene: .
v_gene: TRBV5-8
CDR3nt: TGTGCCAGCAGCTCCCTAGCAGTAGGAGATACGCAGTATTTT
CDR3aa: CASSSLAVGDTQYF

abundance: many
j_gene: TRBJ2-3
d_gene: .
v_gene: TRBV7-8
CDR3nt: TGTGCCAGCAGCCAGAGGGTGGATACTAGCACAGATACGCAGTATTTT
CDR3aa: CASSQRVDTSTDTQYF

abundance: .
j_gene: TRBJ1-2
d_gene: TRBD1
v_gene: TRBV6-6
CDR3nt: TGTGCCAGCAGTTACCCAGGGACAGGGTTAGAGAATGGCTACACCTTC
CDR3aa: CASSYPGTGLENGYTF

abundance: once
j_gene: TRBJ2-3
d_gene: .
v_gene: TRBV7-3
CDR3nt: TGTGCCAGCAGCCCAGCAGCCGGAGATACGCAGTATTTT
CDR3aa: CASSPAAGDTQYF

abundance: .
j_gene: TRBJ2-1
d_gene: .
v_gene: TRBV12-3/TRBV12-4
CDR3nt: TGTGCCAGCACCCCCACAGAGAACAATGAGCAGTTCTTC
CDR3aa: CASTPTENNEQFF

abundance: .
j_gene: TRBJ1-1
d_gene: TRBD1
v_gene: TRBV29-1
CDR3nt: TGCAGCGTTGGAGGGGACAGGGGGTTGGGCACTGAAGCTTTCTTT
CDR3aa: CSVGGDRGLGTEAFF

abundance: .
j_gene: TRBJ2-1
d_gene: .
v_gene: TRBV4-3
CDR3nt: TGCGCCAGCAGCACGGAGAGGAGTCCGGGCAATGAGCAGTTCTTC
CDR3aa: CASSTERSPGNEQFF

abundance: few
j_gene: TRBJ1-2
d_gene: .
v_gene: TRBV6-1
CDR3nt: TGTGCCAGCAGTGAAGCGGGTACGGGGAGTCCTGGCTACACCTTC
CDR3aa: CASSEAGTGSPGYTF

abundance: few
j_gene: TRBJ2-6
d_gene: .
v_gene: TRBV6-1
CDR3nt: TGTGCCAGCAGAACCAGTAACTCTGGGGCCAACGTCCTGACTTTC
CDR3aa: CASRTSNSGANVLTF

abundance: few
j_gene: TRBJ2-1
d_gene: TRBD1
v_gene: TRBV7-6
CDR3nt: TGTGCCAGCAGCACAAGGGACAGATACAATGAGCAGTTCTTC
CDR3aa: CASSTRDRYNEQFF

abundance: .
j_gene: TRBJ2-3
d_gene: .
v_gene: TRBV20-1
CDR3nt: TGCACCTGCAGCCTCGAAAGCACAGATACGCAGTATTTT
CDR3aa: CTCSLESTDTQYF

abundance: .
j_gene: TRBJ2-7
d_gene: .
v_gene: TRBV19
CDR3nt: TGTGCCAGTAATTCCGGGACGTCGACCGCCTACGAGCAGTACTTC
CDR3aa: CASNSGTSTAYEQYF

abundance: .
j_gene: TRBJ2-7
d_gene: .
v_gene: TRBV7-2
CDR3nt: TGTGCCAGCAGCTTAGGAGGCCTCGGAGGATACGAGCAGTACTTC
CDR3aa: CASSLGGLGGYEQYF

abundance: .
j_gene: TRBJ1-1
d_gene: .
v_gene: TRBV19
CDR3nt: TGTGCCAGTATCCAGGGGCCCACTGAAGCTTTCTTT
CDR3aa: CASIQGPTEAFF

abundance: .
j_gene: TRBJ1-1
d_gene: .
v_gene: TRBV7-9
CDR3nt: TGTGCCAGCAGCCCTTTACTGGGGGGCAGCCCGAACACTGAAGCTTTCTTT
CDR3aa: CASSPLLGGSPNTEAFF